One and the same sample provided the 8 T cell receptor beta chains below, sequenced in a study of tumor and adjacent non-tumor tissue in lung cancer. Three rounds of nested PCR, following a modified ARM-PCR protocol, produced the TCRbeta library. TCRdb analysed the multiplex PCR reads with MiXCR anew, one entry per CDR3 protein. Found here are around 82,000 distinct CDR3 sequences, roughly 80% of them singletons; the top ten hold less than 60%. The template was RNA from unsorted bulk tissue. More than 3 cm separated this lung sample from the edge of the tumor. The material sequenced was distant non-tumor lung tissue. The receptors come from a man in his sixties with non-small cell lung cancer.

On this clonotype: This may stem from a read error, because a much larger clone lies one nucleotide away. The chain has TRBV12-3 or TRBV12-4 and TRBJ2-7; 8 bases agree with TRBD1. CDR3 length: 17 amino acids. With 4 bases clipped from V and 0 bases from J, the junction kept 11 bases outside the gene matches. CDR3 sequence: CASSSTRDRLCSYEQYF. In DNA, the CDR3 is TGTGCCAGCAGTTCAACGCGGGACAGGCTATGCTCCTACGAGCAGTACTTC.

Note on this clonotype: Given a much more abundant clone one base away, this may be a read error. The chain carries TRBV4-1 and TRBJ2-7; tentatively, D is TRBD2 (6 bases). The CDR3 loop spans 16 amino acids. Germline-derived CDR1 and CDR2 are MGHRA and YSYEKL. CDR3 coding DNA: TGCGCCAGCAACCAAGATTTCCCCGGGGGATCCTACGAGCAGTACTTC. As protein: CASNQDFPGGSYEQYF.

V is TRBV20-1 and J is TRBJ2-7; 15 bases are a match to TRBD2. The CDR3 runs to 14 residues. From germline, CDR1 is DFQATT and CDR2 SNEGSKA (reference sequence). In DNA form, the CDR3 reads TGCAATGCCAGGACTAGCGGGAGGGCTTACAAACAGTACTTC. It specifies CNARTSGRAYKQYF.

As to this clonotype: It may be a read error: a sequence one base away is much more abundant. The chain couples TRBV6-1 to TRBJ2-2; TRBD2 matches at 9 bases. Germline trimming cut 4 bases from V and 4 bases from J; bases unmatched to any gene: 4. Germline V gene sequence: CDR1 MNHNS, CDR2 SASEGT. CDR3 length equals 15 residues. This CDR3 is CASSVAGEGTGELFF. The CDR3 nucleotides read TGTGCCAGCAGTGTAGCGGGGGAGGGCACCGGGGAGCTGTTTTTT.

Worth noting for this clonotype: Its ends do not fully match the called genes, so a read error is possible. The rearrangement joins TRBV11-2 to TRBJ2-7; D may match TRBD1 or TRBD2 (5 bases each). The CDR3 has 17 amino acids. CDR1 is SGHAT, CDR2 FQNNGV, per germline. CDR3: CASSLDGWDVGIYEQHF. CDR3 DNA sequence: TGTGCCAGCAGCTTAGACGGATGGGACGTGGGAATCTACGAGCAGCACTTC.

With respect to this clonotype: As the CDR3 is not closed by the conserved phenylalanine or tryptophan, this likely results from a read error. The rearrangement joins TRBV20-1 to TRBJ1-4; D is unclear. The germline gives CDR1 DFQATT, CDR2 SNEGSKA (reference sequence). The CDR3 loop spans 15 amino acids. CDR3 DNA sequence: TGTAATGCTAGAGATCCCCAGGCGTTGAGTGAAAAACTGTTTATT. Its protein is CNARDPQALSEKLFI.

The chain employs TRBV11-2 and TRBJ2-7; 9 bases line up with TRBD1. V lost 7 bases to trimming and J lost 6 bases; unmatched junction nucleotides: 13. Per germline, CDR1 SGHAT and CDR2 FQNNGV. The CDR3 has 15 residues. The CDR3 sequence: CASNRYGTGRFEQYF. The CDR3 coding sequence is TGTGCCAGCAACAGATACGGGACAGGGCGTTTCGAGCAGTACTTC.

As regards this clonotype: Lacking the conserved final phenylalanine or tryptophan, this CDR3 likely reflects a read error. The chain combines TRBV20-1 with TRBJ1-1; D is undetermined. This CDR3 spans 14 amino acids. V lost 0 bases to trimming and J lost 8 bases, with 16 bases between them. CDR1 is DFQATT and CDR2 is SNEGSKA in the germline V gene (reference sequence). The CDR3 DNA sequence: TGCAGTGCTAGAGATATGGAGTCCGCTGGGGAAGCTTTCTCT. The encoded protein is CSARDMESAGEAFS.